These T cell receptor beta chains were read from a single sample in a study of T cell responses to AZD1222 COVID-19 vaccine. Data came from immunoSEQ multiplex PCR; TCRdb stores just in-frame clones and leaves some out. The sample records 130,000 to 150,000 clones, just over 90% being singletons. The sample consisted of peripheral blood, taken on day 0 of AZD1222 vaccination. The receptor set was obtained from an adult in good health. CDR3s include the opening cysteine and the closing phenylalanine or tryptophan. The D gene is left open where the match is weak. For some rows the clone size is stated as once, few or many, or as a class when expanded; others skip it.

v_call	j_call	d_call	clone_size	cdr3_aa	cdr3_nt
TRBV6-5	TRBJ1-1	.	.	CASSWRQTDTEAFF	TGTGCCAGCAGTTGGAGGCAGACGGACACTGAAGCTTTCTTT
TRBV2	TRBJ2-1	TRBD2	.	CASCLSGRTYGEQFF	TGTGCCAGCTGTCTAAGCGGGAGGACCTACGGTGAGCAGTTCTTC
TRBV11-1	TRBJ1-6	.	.	CASSLALGSPLHF	TGTGCCAGCAGCTTAGCGCTGGGGTCACCCCTCCACTTT
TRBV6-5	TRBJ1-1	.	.	CASRTTTNTEAFF	TGTGCCAGCAGAACTACAACTAACACTGAAGCTTTCTTT
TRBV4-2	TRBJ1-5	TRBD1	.	CASSQAEDRVNQPQHF	TGTGCCAGCAGCCAAGCTGAGGACAGGGTAAATCAGCCCCAGCATTTT
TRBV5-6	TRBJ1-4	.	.	CASSRRGVLEKLFF	TGTGCCAGCAGCCGGCGGGGAGTTTTGGAAAAACTGTTTTTT
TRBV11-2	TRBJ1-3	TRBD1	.	CASSSDRGPGNTIYF	TGTGCCAGCAGCTCCGACAGGGGTCCTGGAAACACCATATATTTT
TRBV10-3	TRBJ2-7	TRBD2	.	CAIGLAGGPGSYEQYF	TGTGCCATAGGACTAGCGGGAGGGCCGGGCTCCTACGAGCAGTACTTC
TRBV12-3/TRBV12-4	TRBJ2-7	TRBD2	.	CASTSSGKHEQYF	TGTGCCAGCACTTCTAGCGGGAAACACGAGCAGTACTTC
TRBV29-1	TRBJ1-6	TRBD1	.	CSVKTGGKSPLHF	TGCAGCGTTAAGACAGGGGGCAAGTCACCCCTCCACTTT
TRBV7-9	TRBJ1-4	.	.	CASSPSTATNEKLFF	TGTGCCAGCAGCCCGTCGACAGCAACTAATGAAAAACTGTTTTTT
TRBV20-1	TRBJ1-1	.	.	CSAARVGAFF	TGCAGTGCCGCCAGGGTAGGAGCTTTCTTT
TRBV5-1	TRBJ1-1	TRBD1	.	CASQRDRATTEAFF	TGCGCCAGCCAACGGGACAGGGCGACCACTGAAGCTTTCTTT
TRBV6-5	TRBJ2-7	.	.	CASSPRVDSYEQYF	TGTGCCAGCAGTCCCCGGGTCGACTCCTACGAGCAGTACTTC
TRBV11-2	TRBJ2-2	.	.	CASSLARGTGELFF	TGTGCCAGCAGCTTAGCCCGAGGGACCGGGGAGCTGTTTTTT
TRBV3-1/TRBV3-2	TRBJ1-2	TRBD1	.	CASTQQSTGPYGYTF	TGTGCCAGCACCCAACAATCGACAGGGCCCTATGGCTACACCTTC
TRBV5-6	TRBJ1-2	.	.	CASSLELRGGYTF	TGTGCCAGCAGCTTGGAATTGCGGGGGGGCTACACCTTC
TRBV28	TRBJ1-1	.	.	CASSPIRGAVVAFF	TGTGCCAGCAGTCCCATACGGGGGGCGGTTGTAGCTTTCTTT
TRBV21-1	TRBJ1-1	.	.	CASSKRYRVGNTEAFF	TGTGCCAGCAGCAAAAGGTACAGGGTTGGGAACACTGAAGCTTTCTTT
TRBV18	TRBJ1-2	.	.	CASRTAPAYGYTF	TGTGCCAGTCGGACAGCGCCCGCCTATGGCTACACCTTC
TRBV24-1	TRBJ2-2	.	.	CATSDSIGELFF	TGTGCCACCAGTGACTCGATAGGGGAGCTGTTTTTT
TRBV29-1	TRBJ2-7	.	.	CSVEGREKNYEQYF	TGCAGCGTTGAGGGCAGGGAGAAGAACTACGAGCAGTACTTC
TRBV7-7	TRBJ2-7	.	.	CASSFGPGVYEQYF	.
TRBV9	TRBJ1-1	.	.	CASSVGSWAFF	TGTGCCAGCAGCGTAGGGTCATGGGCTTTCTTT
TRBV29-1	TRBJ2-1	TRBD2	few	CSGKTSGRAVSYNEQFF	TGCAGCGGGAAGACTAGCGGGAGGGCGGTTTCCTACAATGAGCAGTTCTTC
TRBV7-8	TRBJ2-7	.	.	CASSLGWDRVSYEQYF	TGTGCCAGCAGCTTAGGCTGGGACCGGGTCTCCTACGAGCAGTACTTC
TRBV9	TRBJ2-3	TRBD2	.	CASSGGGPLTDTQYF	TGTGCCAGCAGCGGCGGGGGGCCCCTCACAGATACGCAGTATTTT
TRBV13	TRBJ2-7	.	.	CASSLPGGPYEQYF	TGTGCCAGCAGCTTGCCGGGGGGCCCCTACGAGCAGTACTTC
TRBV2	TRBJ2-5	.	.	CASKGIMVEADQYF	TGTGCCAGCAAAGGGATAATGGTGGAGGCGGACCAGTACTTC
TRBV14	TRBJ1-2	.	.	CASSQGLAGRLF	TGTGCCAGCAGCCAAGGGTTGGCAGGGAGGCTCTTC
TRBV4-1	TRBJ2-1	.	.	CASSHAGQPSYNEQFF	TGCGCCAGCAGCCATGCCGGACAGCCCTCCTACAATGAGCAGTTCTTC
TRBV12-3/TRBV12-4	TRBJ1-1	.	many	CASSWQRGTEAFF	TGTGCCAGCAGCTGGCAGAGGGGCACTGAAGCTTTCTTT
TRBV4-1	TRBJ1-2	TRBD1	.	CASSQDVTGGYYGYTF	TGCGCCAGCAGCCAAGATGTAACAGGGGGCTACTATGGCTACACCTTC
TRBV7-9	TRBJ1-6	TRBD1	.	CASSPIPGQGAESPLHF	TGTGCCAGCAGCCCGATACCGGGACAGGGGGCCGAATCACCCCTCCACTTT
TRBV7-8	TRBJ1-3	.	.	CASSLRANSGNTIYF	TGTGCCAGCAGCTTAAGGGCAAACTCTGGAAACACCATATATTTT
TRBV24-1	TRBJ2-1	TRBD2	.	CATSDFASSGSNEQFF	TGTGCCACCAGTGATTTCGCCTCTAGCGGGAGTAATGAGCAGTTCTTC